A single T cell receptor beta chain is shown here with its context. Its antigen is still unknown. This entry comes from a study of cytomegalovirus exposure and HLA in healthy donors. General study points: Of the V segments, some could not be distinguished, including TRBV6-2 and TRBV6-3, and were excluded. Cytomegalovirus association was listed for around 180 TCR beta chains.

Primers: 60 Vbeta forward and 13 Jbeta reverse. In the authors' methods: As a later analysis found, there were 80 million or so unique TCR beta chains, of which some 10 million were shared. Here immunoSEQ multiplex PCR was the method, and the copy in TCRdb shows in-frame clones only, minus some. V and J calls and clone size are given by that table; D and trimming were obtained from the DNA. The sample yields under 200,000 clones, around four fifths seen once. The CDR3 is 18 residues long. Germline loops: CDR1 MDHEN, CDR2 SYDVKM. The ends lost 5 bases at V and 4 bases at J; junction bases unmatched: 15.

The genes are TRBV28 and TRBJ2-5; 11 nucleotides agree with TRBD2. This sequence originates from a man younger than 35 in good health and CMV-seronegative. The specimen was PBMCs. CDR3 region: CASSATSGRGMGRETQYF. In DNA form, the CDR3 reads TGTGCCAGCAGTGCCACTAGCGGGAGAGGAATGGGGAGAGAGACCCAGTACTTC. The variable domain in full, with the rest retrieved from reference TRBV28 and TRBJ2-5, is DVKVTQSSRYLVKRTGEKVFLECVQDMDHENMFWYRQDPGLGLRLIYFSYDVKMKEKGDIPEGYSVSREKKERFSLILESASTNQTSMYLCASSATSGRGMGRETQYFGPGTRLLVL.